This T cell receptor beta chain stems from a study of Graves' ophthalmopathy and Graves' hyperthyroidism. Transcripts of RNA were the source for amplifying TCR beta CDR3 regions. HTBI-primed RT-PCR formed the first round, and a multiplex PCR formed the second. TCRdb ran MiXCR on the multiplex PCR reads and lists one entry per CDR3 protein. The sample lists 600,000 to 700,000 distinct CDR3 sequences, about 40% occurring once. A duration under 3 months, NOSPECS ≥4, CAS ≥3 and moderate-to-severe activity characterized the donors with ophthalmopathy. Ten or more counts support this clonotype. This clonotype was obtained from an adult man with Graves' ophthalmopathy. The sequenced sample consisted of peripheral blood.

The DNA for the CDR3 is TGTGCCAGCAGGCCGGCAGGGACAGGGAATAACTATGGCTACACCTTC. As protein: CASRPAGTGNNYGYTF. The rearrangement uses TRBV6-6 and TRBJ1-2; TRBD1 matches at 9 bases. The junction had 9 bases not matched to a gene; V was cut back by 6 bases and J by 1 base. This CDR3 is built from 16 residues. In germline, CDR1 is MNHNY, CDR2 SVGAGI (reference sequence).